This entry describes one T cell receptor beta chain. This entry comes from a study of T cell changes during pregnancy in multiple sclerosis. This table comes from immunoSEQ multiplex PCR, and its TCRdb copy is limited to in-frame clones, with some not included. The sample holds some 100,000 clones, 92% seen once. The V end was cut by 0 bases, the J end by 5 bases, with 10 bases between. The germline gives CDR1 SEHNR, CDR2 FQNEAQ (reference sequence). There are 14 residues in the CDR3. This receptor was identified in a female donor with multiple sclerosis, enrolled in a pregnancy study. The chain couples TRBV7-9 to TRBJ2-5; the D gene is possibly TRBD1 (5 bases). Sequenced material: peripheral blood, taken after pregnancy. The chain's CDR3 is CASSLATGWETQYF. In nucleotides, the CDR3 is TGTGCCAGCAGCTTAGCAACAGGCTGGGAGACCCAGTACTTC. The full variable domain, with the rest looked up from reference TRBV7-9 and TRBJ2-5, is DTGVSQNPRHKITKRGQNVTFRCDPISEHNRLYWYRQTLGQGPEFLTYFQNEAQLEKSRLLSDRFSAERPKGSFSTLEIQRTEQGDSAMYLCASSLATGWETQYFGPGTRLLVL.